The clone carrying this T cell receptor (beta chain) was found many times. The antigen is not known. This sample stems from a study of T cells in Graves' hyperthyroidism and ophthalmopathy. Study-wide points: Blood also showed most of the thyroid clonotypes that were expanded above 0.001. Ophthalmopathy was model-predicted a median about 6.9 months pre-onset.

CDR1 and CDR2 from the germline V gene are MNHEY and SMNVEV (reference sequence). This CDR3 has 14 amino acids. Trimming shortened V by 1 base and J by 5 bases, and 11 bases separated the two germline ends. Amplified TCR beta CDR3 regions derived from RNA transcripts. Primed by the HTBI set, a first-round RT-PCR was run on the TCR CDR3. Each CDR3 protein is one row after TCRdb ran MiXCR on the multiplex PCR reads. Of about 700,000 distinct CDR3 sequences in the sample, less than 15% were seen once. Diagnoses were made from clinical symptoms, serum measures (thyroxine and TRAb), thyroid ultrasound and orbital computed tomography. Fresh peripheral blood, more than 9 ml, yielded the PBMCs.

This clonotype was sampled from a woman aged 18 to 35 with Graves' hyperthyroidism. The genes are TRBV27 and TRBJ1-1; no reliable D call. Sequencing was done on a sample of blood. CDR3 amino acids: CASSLYPRATEAFF. The DNA of the CDR3 is TGTGCCAGCAGTTTATACCCGCGGGCGACTGAAGCTTTCTTT.